Below are 22 T cell receptor beta chains sequenced from a single sample in a study of CD8+ T cells in alopecia areata. Extraction of RNA preceded its reverse transcription into cDNA, which served as the sequencing template. TCRdb's table, derived via immunoSEQ multiplex PCR, lists solely in-frame clones and lacks some. The sample yields around 160,000 clones, less than 80% seen once. The treatment denotes: oral pan-JAK inhibitor, 5-10 mg twice daily. The sequencing here drew on CD4+ T cells sorted from blood, taken at week 24, from a patient treated with tofacitinib. The receptor set was obtained from a human donor with alopecia areata.

This chain joins TRBV9 and TRBJ2-5; possible D gene TRBD2, 6 bases. The length of the CDR3 is 13 residues. Germline lookup yields CDR1 SGDLS and CDR2 YYNGEE. V was cut by 0 bases and J by 9 bases, with 12 bases left in between. The CDR3 region is CASSVDFRDSQYF. CDR3 DNA: TGTGCCAGCAGCGTAGACTTCCGGGACTCCCAGTACTTC.

The chain carries TRBV29-1 and TRBJ2-7, with D tentatively TRBD1 or TRBD2 (5 bases each). Trimming took 7 bases from V and 1 from J, leaving 17 bases between them. This CDR3 is 14 amino acids long. CDR1 is SQVTM and CDR2 is ANQGSEA in the germline V gene. CDR3 in amino acids: CSAREGQGSYEQYF. Here the CDR3 DNA reads TGCAGCGCCCGGGAAGGGCAGGGATCCTACGAGCAGTACTTC.

This sequence joins TRBV15 and TRBJ1-2, with TRBD1 identical over 9 bases. V shed 1 base and J 5 bases; nucleotides not matched to a gene: 5. Germline assignment: CDR1 LNHNV and CDR2 YYDKDF (reference sequence). CDR3 length equals 15 residues. CDR3 nucleotide sequence: TGTGCCACCAGCAGAGGCACAGGGGGCAGGTATGGCTACACCTTC. Protein sequence: CATSRGTGGRYGYTF.

This rearrangement joins TRBV7-9 to TRBJ2-1; 8 bases agree with TRBD1. The CDR3 consists of 16 residues. The ends lost 6 bases at V and 2 bases at J; junction bases unmatched: 9. Germline values: CDR1 SEHNR, CDR2 FQNEAQ (reference sequence). CDR3 bases: TGTGCCAGCAGTCGATCCGGGACAGGAGCCTACAATGAGCAGTTCTTC. This sequence encodes CASSRSGTGAYNEQFF. The full variable domain, completed using reference TRBV7-9 and TRBJ2-1, is DTGVSQNPRHKITKRGQNVTFRCDPISEHNRLYWYRQTLGQGPEFLTYFQNEAQLEKSRLLSDRFSAERPKGSFSTLEIQRTEQGDSAMYLCASSRSGTGAYNEQFFGPGTRLTVL.

This clone was seen a few times. The chain carries TRBV7-2 and TRBJ1-5; 8 bases map to TRBD1. CDR3 length equals 14 residues. CDR1 and CDR2 from the germline V gene are SGHTA and FQGNSA. Trimming at V came to 5 bases and at J to 8 bases, leaving 8 bases not matched to a gene. DNA for the CDR3: TGTGCCAGCAGCCTTAACAGGGGGAGCAAGCCCCAGCATTTT. Protein sequence: CASSLNRGSKPQHF.

V is TRBV30 and J is TRBJ1-1, with no clear D. This CDR3 spans 13 amino acids. Germline CDR1 reads GTSNPN; CDR2 reads SVGIG (reference sequence). Trimming pared 8 bases from V and 4 bases from J, leaving 17 bases between. CDR3 loop: CAGENLAGTEAFF. The CDR3 coding sequence is TGTGCCGGGGAGAACCTAGCGGGCACTGAAGCTTTCTTT.

DNA for the CDR3: TGTGCCAGCTCACCAGCCCGGGACAGGGGAGGCACAGATACGCAGTATTTT. Translated: CASSPARDRGGTDTQYF. The chain has TRBV18 and TRBJ2-3; 10 bases map to TRBD1. The CDR3 consists of 17 residues. In germline, CDR1 is KGHSH, CDR2 LQKENI. Unmatched junction bases numbered 6, after V lost 2 bases and J lost 1 base.

The rearrangement joins TRBV2 to TRBJ2-1; D is uncertain. The CDR3 is made up of 10 amino acids. CDR1 and CDR2 from the germline V gene are SNHLY and FYNNEI. V dropped 6 bases and J dropped 6 bases, with 3 bases sitting between them. CDR3 coding DNA: TGTGCCAGCAGCAGCAATGAGCAGTTCTTC. Translating it yields CASSSNEQFF.

This chain joins TRBV2 and TRBJ1-2, with D unclear. There are 15 residues in the CDR3. CDR1 is SNHLY and CDR2 is FYNNEI in the germline V gene. The V end was cut by 4 bases, the J end by 0 bases, with 12 bases between. The CDR3 bases are TGTGCCAGCAGTGTAGGGAATCCAGCTAACTATGGCTACACCTTC. Translation: CASSVGNPANYGYTF.

The chain joins TRBV30 to TRBJ1-1, with D unclear. Trimming removed 3 bases from V and 11 bases from J, with 16 bases in between. The CDR3 is 12 amino acids. Germline V gene lookup returns CDR1 GTSNPN and CDR2 SVGIG (reference sequence). This CDR3 is CAWSPPGLGAFF. Here the CDR3 DNA reads TGTGCCTGGAGCCCACCGGGGTTAGGGGCTTTCTTT.

The V and J genes are TRBV29-1 and TRBJ2-3; D possibly matches TRBD1 or TRBD2 (5 bases each). The CDR3 sequence is 14 residues long. Trimming pared 4 bases from V and 5 bases from J, leaving 16 bases between. Germline V gives CDR1 SQVTM, CDR2 ANQGSEA. The CDR3 region has the DNA TGCAGCGTTGCTTCGGGGACCTTTGGAGATACGCAGTATTTT. Encoded protein: CSVASGTFGDTQYF.

This clone was detected a few times. This chain links TRBV29-1 with TRBJ1-2; the D gene is possibly TRBD1 (5 bases). V was cut by 6 bases and J by 1 base, with 18 bases left in between. The CDR3 spans 15 residues. The germline V gene has CDR1 SQVTM and CDR2 ANQGSEA. The CDR3 DNA follows: TGCAGCGTGCACGGACCGGGACTAAATAACTATGGCTACACCTTC. Encoded protein: CSVHGPGLNNYGYTF.

This clone was detected once. The chain carries TRBV10-3 and TRBJ2-3; 7 nucleotides match TRBD1. V shed 6 bases and J 2 bases; nucleotides not matched to a gene: 8. The CDR3 totals 15 residues. Germline V CDR1 and CDR2: ENHRY, SYGVKD. CDR3 in amino acids: CAIRRTGINTDTQYF. The CDR3 DNA is TGTGCCATCAGGAGGACAGGAATTAACACAGATACGCAGTATTTT.

This sequence joins TRBV4-1 and TRBJ2-1; D is possibly TRBD1 (6 bases). Per the germline V gene, CDR1 is MGHRA and CDR2 is YSYEKL. The V end lost 0 bases, the J end lost 3 bases, and 15 bases lay between the germline ends. The CDR3 is 17 amino acids. The CDR3 region has the DNA TGCGCCAGCAGCCAAGATAATTGGGCAGGGGACTACAATGAGCAGTTCTTC. As protein: CASSQDNWAGDYNEQFF.

This clone has just one count. The chain is built from TRBV11-2 and TRBJ2-2; the D is unclear. V lost 4 bases and J lost 0, with 3 bases in between. This CDR3 contains 13 residues. Germline V lookup: CDR1 SGHAT, CDR2 FQNNGV. DNA of the CDR3: TGTGCCAGCAGCTCAACGAACACCGGGGAGCTGTTTTTT. Its protein product is CASSSTNTGELFF.

The chain recombines TRBV6-5 with TRBJ2-5; TRBD1 agrees at 7 bases. The CDR3 is 13 amino acids. The V gene's germline CDR1 is MNHEY and CDR2 SVGAGI. V shed 6 bases and J 7 bases; nucleotides not matched to a gene: 8. CDR3 amino acids: CASSRTGQGTQYF. The DNA of the CDR3 is TGTGCCAGCAGCAGGACAGGCCAGGGGACCCAGTACTTC.

The chain uses TRBV18 and TRBJ1-2, with 9 bases aligning to TRBD1. Trimming took 3 bases from V and 3 from J; bases not matched to a gene: 5. Germline V CDR1 and CDR2: KGHSH, LQKENI. This CDR3 spans 15 amino acids. The CDR3 here is CASSPTDRGDYGYTF. CDR3 sequence (DNA): TGTGCCAGCTCACCTACTGACAGGGGGGACTATGGCTACACCTTC.

This clone turned up a few times. The rearrangement links TRBV11-3 to TRBJ2-2, with TRBD1 matching 7 bases. Germline V gene lookup returns CDR1 SGHNT and CDR2 YENEEA. This CDR3 has 14 residues. Trimming took 3 bases from V and 4 from J; bases not matched to a gene: 2. The CDR3, as DNA: TGTGCCAGCAGCTTGGACAGGAGCACCGGGGAGCTGTTTTTT. This sequence encodes CASSLDRSTGELFF.

This chain uses TRBV7-6 with TRBJ2-3, with a weak D call TRBD2 (5 bases). Germline V gives CDR1 SGHVS, CDR2 FNYEAQ. The V end lost 5 bases, the J end lost 2 bases, and 11 bases lay between the germline ends. This CDR3 is built from 14 residues. The CDR3 DNA reads as TGTGCCAGCAGCCCCCCCGGGGACACAGATACGCAGTATTTT. Encoded protein: CASSPPGDTDTQYF. The full variable domain, its missing parts supplied by reference TRBV7-6 and TRBJ2-3, is GAGVSQSPRYKVTKRGQDVALRCDPISGHVSLYWYRQALGQGPEFLTYFNYEAQQDKSGLPNDRFSAERPEGSISTLTIQRTEQRDSAMYRCASSPPGDTDTQYFGPGTRLTVL.

J is TRBJ1-1 and V is TRBV5-1, with a tentative D call TRBD1 (5 bases). This CDR3 has 15 amino acids. The V and J ends lost 0 bases and 3 bases respectively, with 12 bases between them. The V gene's germline CDR1 is SGHRS and CDR2 YFSETQ. In DNA form, the CDR3 reads TGCGCCAGCAGCTTGGCCGTGGGACGGGACACTGAAGCTTTCTTT. As protein: CASSLAVGRDTEAFF.

The chain recombines TRBV23-1 with TRBJ1-1, with D unresolved. TRBV23-1 has ORF status, its function being uncertain. The CDR3 is made up of 13 amino acids. V was shortened by 4 bases and J by 5 bases, with 11 bases between the two germline ends. The CDR3 sequence: CASSRPPGTEAFF. The CDR3 DNA reads as TGCGCCAGCAGTCGACCCCCTGGGACTGAAGCTTTCTTT.

This clone was found a few times. The V and J genes are TRBV30 and TRBJ2-5; TRBD2 matches at 10 bases. The CDR3 length is 13 residues. V shed 4 bases, J shed 5 bases, and the junction held 4 bases outside the gene matches. Germline CDR1 and CDR2: GTSNPN and SVGIG (reference sequence). This CDR3 reads CAWKNSGGETQYF. The CDR3 DNA sequence: TGTGCCTGGAAAAATAGCGGGGGGGAGACCCAGTACTTC.